Described below is a single T cell receptor beta chain sequence and its context. MiXCR, applied by TCRdb to the RACE reads, yields one record per CDR3 protein. The sample lists 240,000 or so distinct CDR3 sequences; approximately 8.6% were seen once. The data are from a study of human T cells and chemical hapten exposure. The length of the CDR3 is 13 residues. CDR1 and CDR2 (germline): GTSNPN, SVGIG (reference sequence). The germline V and J ends were trimmed by 5 bases and 4 bases, with 12 bases remaining between them. Sample time point: pre-sensitization, week 0. This sample's treatment: therapeutic diphenylcyclopropenone sensitization with weekly scalp DPC.

The chain joins TRBV30 to TRBJ2-1, with D tentatively TRBD2 (6 bases). The sample here was whole blood, taken in connection with sensitization to the hapten diphenylcyclopropenone (DPC). The clonotype originates from a middle-aged woman with alopecia areata. Some clones in this sample may be carry-over from other donors' samples. This chain's CDR3 is CAWQRAVYNEQFF. The CDR3 DNA reads as TGTGCCTGGCAGCGGGCAGTTTACAATGAGCAGTTCTTC.